Listed below are T cell receptor beta chains from one sample, sequenced in a study of response to subunit inactivated influenza vaccine. TCRdb processed the RT-PCR reads anew with MiXCR; each CDR3 protein has one entry. The sample records hundreds of thousands of distinct CDR3 sequences, about 11% being singletons. This sample was shared with a second study, whose subject was T cells expressing NK-cell markers.

This sample comprised PBMCs from blood, obtained on the day of vaccination. These receptors were obtained from a man between 45 and 60 years old who received an inactivated influenza vaccine. Both conserved end residues are part of each CDR3. The order of the fields is clone size, V gene, D gene, J gene, CDR3 DNA, CDR3 protein. D genes are given only for firm matches. Clone size is shown for a subset of rows, as once, few, many or a class of expanded clone.

size: few
V: TRBV5-1
D: -
J: TRBJ1-1
DNA: TGCGCCAGCAGCTTGGTTCGGCTTGGACAGTTAAACACTGAAGCTTTCTTT
CDR3: CASSLVRLGQLNTEAFF

size: few
V: TRBV29-1
D: TRBD1
J: TRBJ2-4
DNA: TGCAGCGTAGGGACGGACAGGGACATTCAGTACTTC
CDR3: CSVGTDRDIQYF

size: -
V: TRBV29-1
D: -
J: TRBJ2-5
DNA: TGCAGCGTTGAGACAGCTACAGGGATTCGGAAAGAGACCCAGTACTTC
CDR3: CSVETATGIRKETQYF

size: -
V: TRBV11-1
D: TRBD1
J: TRBJ2-3
DNA: TGTGCCAGCAGCTTAGCGGTCTCCTTTTCTCGGACAGGGCCGGGCACAGATACGCAGTATTTT
CDR3: CASSLAVSFSRTGPGTDTQYF

size: few
V: TRBV20-1
D: -
J: TRBJ1-6
DNA: TGCAGTGCTAGAAACCCGGGGGAGGGAAAGGATTCACCCCTCCACTTT
CDR3: CSARNPGEGKDSPLHF

size: -
V: TRBV4-2
D: -
J: TRBJ1-4
DNA: TGTGCCAGCAGCCAAGATCTAGGGGTTGGGGCTAATGAAAAACTGTTTTTT
CDR3: CASSQDLGVGANEKLFF

size: -
V: TRBV3-1
D: -
J: TRBJ1-3
DNA: TGTGCCAGCTCTTCCGTTGGGACGGCTGGAAACACCATATATTTT
CDR3: CASSSVGTAGNTIYF

size: few
V: TRBV3-1
D: -
J: TRBJ1-1
DNA: TGTGCCAGCAGCCAAGGGCGGCAGGGCAACCCGAACACTGAAGCTTTCTTT
CDR3: CASSQGRQGNPNTEAFF

size: many
V: TRBV6-1
D: -
J: TRBJ2-7
DNA: TGTGCCAGCAGTGAATTTGGCTACGAGCAGTACTTC
CDR3: CASSEFGYEQYF

size: few
V: TRBV7-2
D: -
J: TRBJ2-6
DNA: TGTGCCAGCAGCGTTAACTCTGGGGCCAACGTCCTGACTTTC
CDR3: CASSVNSGANVLTF

size: many
V: TRBV12-3/TRBV12-4
D: TRBD2
J: TRBJ2-3
DNA: TGTGCCAGCAGCCCCTTAGCGGGTAGCACAGATACGCAGTATTTT
CDR3: CASSPLAGSTDTQYF

size: -
V: TRBV7-2
D: TRBD2
J: TRBJ2-1
DNA: TGTGCCAGCAGTTGGGGGGATGGCGGGAGATCATACAATGAGCAGTTCTTC
CDR3: CASSWGDGGRSYNEQFF

size: few
V: TRBV5-1
D: -
J: TRBJ2-5
DNA: TGCGCCAGCAGCTGGGATTTGGGGACAGAGACCCAGTACTTC
CDR3: CASSWDLGTETQYF